This is a list of T cell receptor beta chains from one sample in a study of patients and donors after allogeneic stem cell transplantation. MiXCR, applied by TCRdb to the RT-PCR reads, yields one record per CDR3 protein. Counted here are under 200,000 distinct CDR3 sequences, approximately 30% occurring once; the ten biggest clones make up about 3%. Specimen: blood, either unsorted or a sorted T cell fraction (not recorded which). Receptors originate from a human donor who was either an allogeneic HSCT recipient or a stem cell or donor lymphocyte infusion donor (not recorded which). It is not recorded whose cells these are; they may come from a transplant donor. Each CDR3 is given with its conserved first and last residue. A D gene is named only where the DNA matches it firmly. Expanded clones are given a class, and other clones once, few, many or no size at all.

TRBJ1-5 | TRBV24-1 | many | . | CATSDEGWQPQHF | TGTGCCACCAGTGATGAGGGTTGGCAGCCCCAGCATTTT
TRBJ2-7 | TRBV5-5 | . | TRBD2 | CASSRGSLEQYF | TGTGCCAGCAGTCGCGGGAGTCTCGAGCAGTACTTC
TRBJ1-5 | TRBV24-1 | many | . | CATSDVYSNQPQHF | TGTGCCACCAGTGATGTGTATAGCAATCAGCCCCAGCATTTT
TRBJ2-5 | TRBV29-1 | . | . | CSVEGRVRQETQYF | TGCAGCGTTGAGGGCAGGGTGAGGCAAGAGACCCAGTACTTC
TRBJ2-7 | TRBV4-2 | few | TRBD2 | CASSLSGRRAYEQYF | TGTGCCAGCAGCCTTAGCGGGAGAAGGGCCTACGAGCAGTACTTC
TRBJ2-6 | TRBV28 | many | . | CASSSGANVLTF | TGTGCCAGCAGCTCTGGGGCCAACGTCCTGACTTTC
TRBJ2-7 | TRBV20-1 | . | TRBD1 | CSASNRGLTTYEQYF | TGCAGTGCTTCAAACAGGGGGCTCACCACCTACGAGCAGTACTTC
TRBJ1-2 | TRBV7-9 | once | . | CASSLMQGSVYGYTF | TGTGCCAGCAGCTTGATGCAGGGGTCGGTCTATGGCTACACCTTC
TRBJ1-5 | TRBV6-2/TRBV6-3 | few | TRBD1 | CATAGGGNQPQHF | TGTGCCACCGCAGGGGGAGGCAATCAGCCCCAGCATTTT
TRBJ2-1 | TRBV6-5 | . | TRBD1 | CASSYVGTGDEQFF | TGTGCCAGCAGTTACGTCGGGACAGGTGATGAGCAGTTCTTC
TRBJ1-4 | TRBV12-3/TRBV12-4 | few | TRBD1 | CASSLGTATNEKLFF | TGTGCCAGCAGCCTCGGGACAGCAACTAATGAAAAACTGTTTTTT
TRBJ1-1 | TRBV6-5 | few | . | CASSYSTNLATEAFF | TGTGCCAGCAGTTACTCGACCAACCTCGCCACTGAAGCTTTCTTT
TRBJ1-5 | TRBV29-1 | . | TRBD1 | CSVILGTGLNQPQHF | TGCAGCGTTATCCTCGGGACAGGTCTGAATCAGCCCCAGCATTTT
TRBJ2-2 | TRBV7-6 | . | TRBD1 | CASSFGDSLNTGELFF | TGTGCCAGCAGCTTCGGGGACAGCCTGAACACCGGGGAGCTGTTTTTT
TRBJ2-2 | TRBV29-1 | . | TRBD2 | CSVLTSAYTGELFF | TGCAGCGTTCTGACTAGCGCATACACCGGGGAGCTGTTTTTT
TRBJ1-1 | TRBV18 | . | TRBD1 | CASSPSTGVNTEAFF | TGTGCCAGCTCACCTTCGACAGGGGTGAACACTGAAGCTTTCTTT
TRBJ2-7 | TRBV10-1 | . | . | CASSEGRGYEQYF | TGCGCCAGCAGTGAGGGCAGAGGCTACGAGCAGTACTTC
TRBJ2-7 | TRBV7-9 | few | . | CASSLAPESYEQYF | TGTGCCAGCAGCTTAGCTCCGGAGTCCTACGAGCAGTACTTC
TRBJ1-1 | TRBV6-1 | few | TRBD1 | CASSALQGGTEAFF | TGTGCCAGCAGTGCCTTACAGGGGGGCACTGAAGCTTTCTTT
TRBJ2-1 | TRBV7-9 | . | TRBD2 | CASSGPWTSGISEQFF | TGTGCCAGCAGCGGCCCGTGGACTAGCGGGATAAGTGAGCAGTTCTTC
TRBJ1-2 | TRBV12-3/TRBV12-4 | few | . | CASTLTVLYGYTF | TGTGCCAGCACCCTTACAGTCCTTTATGGCTACACCTTC
TRBJ1-2 | TRBV25-1 | few | TRBD1 | CASSPTGLRIGYTF | TGTGCCAGCAGCCCGACAGGGTTGCGAATTGGGTACACCTTC
TRBJ1-4 | TRBV5-1 | . | . | CASSFGPMPWGHATNEKLFF | TGCGCCAGCAGTTTTGGACCGATGCCGTGGGGCCATGCAACTAATGAAAAACTGTTTTTT
TRBJ1-2 | TRBV20-1 | . | TRBD1 | CSATRTGGRGYTF | TGCAGTGCTACTAGGACAGGGGGACGGGGCTACACCTTC
TRBJ2-2 | TRBV10-3 | . | TRBD2 | CAIRTSGRGGELFF | TGTGCCATCAGGACTAGCGGGAGAGGCGGGGAGCTGTTTTTT
TRBJ1-2 | TRBV28 | . | TRBD1 | CASSPWDRSNYGYTF | TGTGCCAGCAGTCCCTGGGACAGATCTAACTATGGCTACACCTTC
TRBJ2-5 | TRBV4-2 | few | TRBD2 | CASSQGIAGEETQYF | TGTGCCAGCAGCCAAGGTATAGCGGGAGAAGAGACCCAGTACTTC
TRBJ1-5 | TRBV6-2/TRBV6-3 | few | . | CASSTRGLKSQHF | TGTGCCAGCAGCACCAGGGGCCTGAAGTCCCAGCATTTT
TRBJ1-6 | TRBV20-1 | . | TRBD1 | CSARGTGGNSPLHF | TGCAGTGCTAGGGGGACAGGGGGAAATTCACCCCTCCACTTT
TRBJ1-3 | TRBV27 | few | . | CASSLSRPNSGNTIYF | TGTGCCAGCAGTTTATCGCGGCCGAACTCTGGAAACACCATATATTTT
TRBJ1-5 | TRBV3-1 | few | . | CASSPLAGANQPQHF | TGTGCCAGCAGCCCGTTGGCGGGCGCCAATCAGCCCCAGCATTTT
TRBJ2-7 | TRBV9 | . | . | CASSVAATGGYEQYF | TGTGCCAGCAGCGTAGCCGCAACTGGGGGGTACGAGCAGTACTTC
TRBJ2-5 | TRBV28 | few | TRBD2 | CASSLSGGNQETQYF | TGTGCCAGCAGTTTATCGGGGGGGAACCAAGAGACCCAGTACTTC
TRBJ2-2 | TRBV18 | . | . | CASSPRLGDSNTGELFF | TGTGCCAGCTCACCACGCTTGGGGGACTCGAACACCGGGGAGCTGTTTTTT
TRBJ1-3 | TRBV6-6 | . | . | CASRQDNSGNTIYF | TGTGCCAGCAGACAAGATAACTCTGGAAACACCATATATTTT
TRBJ2-7 | TRBV20-1 | . | . | CSAISPSATYEQYF | TGCAGTGCTATTTCCCCTAGCGCAACCTACGAGCAGTACTTC
TRBJ1-4 | TRBV25-1 | . | TRBD1 | CASSRDRNEKLFF | TGTGCCAGCAGCCGGGACAGGAATGAAAAACTGTTTTTT
TRBJ2-1 | TRBV7-2 | . | TRBD1 | CASTPPGTGYNEQFF | TGTGCCAGCACCCCCCCCGGGACAGGGTACAATGAGCAGTTCTTC
TRBJ1-3 | TRBV18 | . | . | CASSPQEGSGNTIYF | TGTGCCAGCTCACCGCAAGAGGGATCTGGAAACACCATATATTTT
TRBJ2-7 | TRBV10-3 | . | . | CAISTTASYEQYF | TGTGCCATCAGTACTACAGCGTCCTACGAGCAGTACTTC
TRBJ2-2 | TRBV7-8 | . | TRBD2 | CASSQGLAYTGELFF | TGTGCCAGCAGCCAAGGACTAGCGTACACCGGGGAGCTGTTTTTT
TRBJ2-7 | TRBV5-1 | . | . | CASSLGAVFPYEQYF | TGCGCCAGCAGCTTGGGGGCGGTGTTTCCCTACGAGCAGTACTTC
TRBJ2-2 | TRBV7-2 | . | TRBD1 | CASSPDRGGLTGELFF | TGTGCCAGCAGCCCGGACAGGGGAGGACTCACCGGGGAGCTGTTTTTT
TRBJ1-2 | TRBV27 | . | TRBD1 | CASSAPGQGARGYTF | TGTGCCAGCAGCGCCCCGGGACAGGGGGCTCGTGGCTACACCTTC
TRBJ2-7 | TRBV29-1 | . | . | CSVGLVSYEQYF | TGCAGCGTTGGACTAGTTTCCTACGAGCAGTACTTC
TRBJ1-2 | TRBV12-3/TRBV12-4 | . | . | CAIQFKIGVMGGYTF | TGTGCAATACAGTTCAAGATAGGGGTTATGGGCGGCTACACCTTC
TRBJ1-5 | TRBV5-1 | . | TRBD1 | CASSPGGSRQPQHF | TGCGCCAGCAGCCCAGGGGGCTCGCGTCAGCCCCAGCATTTT
TRBJ2-7 | TRBV5-1 | . | . | CASSFSVTSYEQYF | TGCGCCAGCAGCTTTTCGGTCACTTCCTACGAGCAGTACTTC
TRBJ2-5 | TRBV11-2 | . | TRBD2 | CASSSSGRKETQYF | TGTGCCAGCAGCTCTAGCGGGAGAAAAGAGACCCAGTACTTC
TRBJ1-1 | TRBV7-2 | . | TRBD1 | CASSYRGHPAFF | TGTGCCAGCAGCTACAGGGGGCACCCAGCTTTCTTT
TRBJ2-7 | TRBV14 | few | . | CASSQELTKYEQYF | TGTGCCAGCAGCCAAGAGCTGACCAAATACGAGCAGTACTTC
TRBJ1-4 | TRBV28 | . | . | CASTSRNEKLFF | TGTGCCAGCACCAGTAGGAATGAAAAACTGTTTTTT
TRBJ2-7 | TRBV20-1 | many | . | CSARGESNSYEQYF | TGCAGTGCTAGGGGAGAATCCAATTCCTACGAGCAGTACTTC
TRBJ2-7 | TRBV20-1 | few | . | CSAKGGYEQYF | TGCAGTGCTAAGGGGGGATACGAGCAGTACTTC
TRBJ1-3 | TRBV7-9 | few | TRBD1 | CASSFIRQGKVGNTIYF | TGTGCCAGCAGCTTCATTAGACAGGGAAAGGTCGGAAACACCATATATTTT
TRBJ2-3 | TRBV3-1 | few | . | CASSLEAGRTDTQYF | TGTGCCAGCAGCCTCGAGGCAGGGCGGACAGATACGCAGTATTTT
TRBJ1-5 | TRBV7-9 | many | . | CASSDRYSNQPQHF | TGTGCCAGCAGCGACAGATATAGCAATCAGCCCCAGCATTTT
TRBJ1-1 | TRBV10-3 | few | TRBD1 | CATYWDSGTEAFF | TGTGCCACGTACTGGGACAGCGGCACTGAAGCTTTCTTT
TRBJ1-1 | TRBV21-1 | . | . | CASSKVIGQGLLDMNTEAFF | TGTGCCAGCAGCAAAGTGATTGGGCAGGGCCTACTAGATATGAACACTGAAGCTTTCTTT